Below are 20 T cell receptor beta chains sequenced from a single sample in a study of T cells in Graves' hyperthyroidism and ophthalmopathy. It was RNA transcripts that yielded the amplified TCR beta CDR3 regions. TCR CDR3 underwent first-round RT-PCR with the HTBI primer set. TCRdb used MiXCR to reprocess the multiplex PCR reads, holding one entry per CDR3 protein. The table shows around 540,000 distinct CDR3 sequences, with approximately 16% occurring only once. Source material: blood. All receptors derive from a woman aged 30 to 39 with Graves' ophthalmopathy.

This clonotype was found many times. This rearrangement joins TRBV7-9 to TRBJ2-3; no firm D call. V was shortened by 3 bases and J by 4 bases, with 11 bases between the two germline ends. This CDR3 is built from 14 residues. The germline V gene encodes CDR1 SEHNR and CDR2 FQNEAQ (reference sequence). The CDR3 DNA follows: TGTGCCAGCAGCTTCGCTCCCACGGCAGATACGCAGTATTTT. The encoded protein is CASSFAPTADTQYF.

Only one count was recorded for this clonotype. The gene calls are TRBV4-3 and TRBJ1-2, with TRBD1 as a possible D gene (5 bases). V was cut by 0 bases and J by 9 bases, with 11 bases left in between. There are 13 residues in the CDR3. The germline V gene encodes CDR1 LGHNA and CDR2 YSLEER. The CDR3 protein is CASSQDAGYRYTF. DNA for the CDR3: TGCGCCAGCAGCCAAGACGCAGGGTATCGCTACACCTTC.

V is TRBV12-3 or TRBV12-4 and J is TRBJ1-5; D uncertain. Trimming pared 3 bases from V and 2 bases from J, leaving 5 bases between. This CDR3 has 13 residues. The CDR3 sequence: CASSFSGNQPQHF. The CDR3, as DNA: TGTGCCAGCAGTTTCTCCGGCAATCAGCCCCAGCATTTT.

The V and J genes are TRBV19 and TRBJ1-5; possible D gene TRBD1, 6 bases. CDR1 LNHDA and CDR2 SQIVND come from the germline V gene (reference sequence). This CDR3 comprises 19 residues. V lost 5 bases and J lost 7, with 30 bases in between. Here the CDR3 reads CASSGRRKDSSRRGQPQHF. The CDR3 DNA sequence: TGTGCCAGTAGTGGAAGACGCAAAGACTCCTCGCGAAGGGGGCAGCCCCAGCATTTT.

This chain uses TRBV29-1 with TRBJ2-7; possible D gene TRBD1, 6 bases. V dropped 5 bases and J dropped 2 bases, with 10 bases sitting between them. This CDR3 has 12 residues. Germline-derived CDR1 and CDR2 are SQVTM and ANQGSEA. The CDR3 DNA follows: TGCAGCGTTCTACAGGGACCCTACGAGCAGTACTTC. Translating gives CSVLQGPYEQYF.

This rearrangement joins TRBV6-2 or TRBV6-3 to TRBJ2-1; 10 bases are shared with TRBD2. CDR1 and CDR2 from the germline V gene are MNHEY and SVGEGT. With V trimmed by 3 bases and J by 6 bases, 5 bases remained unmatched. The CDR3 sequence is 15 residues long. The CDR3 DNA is TGTGCCAGCAGTTATTATAGCGGGAGGCTCAATGAGCAGTTCTTC. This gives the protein CASSYYSGRLNEQFF.

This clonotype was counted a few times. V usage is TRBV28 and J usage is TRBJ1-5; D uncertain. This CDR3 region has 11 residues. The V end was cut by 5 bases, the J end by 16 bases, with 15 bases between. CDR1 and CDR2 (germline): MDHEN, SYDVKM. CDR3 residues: CASSLGSNVHF. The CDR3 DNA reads TGTGCCAGCAGTCTAGGATCCAACGTCCATTTT.

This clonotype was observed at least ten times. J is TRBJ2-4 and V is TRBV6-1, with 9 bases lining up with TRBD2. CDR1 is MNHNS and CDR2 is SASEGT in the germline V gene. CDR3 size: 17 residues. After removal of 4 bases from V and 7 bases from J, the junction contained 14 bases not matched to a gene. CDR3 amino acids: CASSVSSGIRLGNIQYF. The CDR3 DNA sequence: TGTGCCAGCAGTGTCTCTAGCGGGATTCGGCTCGGGAACATTCAGTACTTC.

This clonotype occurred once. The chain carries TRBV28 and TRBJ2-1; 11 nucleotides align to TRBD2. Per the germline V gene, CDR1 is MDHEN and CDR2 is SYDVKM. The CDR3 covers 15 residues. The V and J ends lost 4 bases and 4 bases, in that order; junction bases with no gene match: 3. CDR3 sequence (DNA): TGTGCCAGCAGTTGGACTAGCGGGTTGTACAATGAGCAGTTCTTC. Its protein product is CASSWTSGLYNEQFF.

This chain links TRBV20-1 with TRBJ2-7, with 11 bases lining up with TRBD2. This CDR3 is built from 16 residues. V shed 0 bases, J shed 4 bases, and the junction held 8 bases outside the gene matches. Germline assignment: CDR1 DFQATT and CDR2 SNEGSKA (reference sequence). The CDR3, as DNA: TGCAGTGCTAGAGATCTTAGCGGGAGGGCCGGGTACGAGCAGTACTTC. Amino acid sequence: CSARDLSGRAGYEQYF.

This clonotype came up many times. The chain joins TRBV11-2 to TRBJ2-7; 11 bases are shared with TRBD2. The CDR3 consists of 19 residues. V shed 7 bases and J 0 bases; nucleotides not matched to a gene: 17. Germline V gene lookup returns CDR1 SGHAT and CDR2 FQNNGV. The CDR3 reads CASTAFVTSGALSSYEQYF. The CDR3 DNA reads TGTGCCAGCACTGCTTTCGTGACTAGCGGGGCACTGAGCTCCTACGAGCAGTACTTC. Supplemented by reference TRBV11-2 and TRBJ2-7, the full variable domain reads EAGVAQSPRYKIIEKRQSVAFWCNPISGHATLYWYQQILGQGPKLLIQFQNNGVVDDSQLPKDRFSAERLKGVDSTLKIQPAKLEDSAVYLCASTAFVTSGALSSYEQYFGPGTRLTVT.

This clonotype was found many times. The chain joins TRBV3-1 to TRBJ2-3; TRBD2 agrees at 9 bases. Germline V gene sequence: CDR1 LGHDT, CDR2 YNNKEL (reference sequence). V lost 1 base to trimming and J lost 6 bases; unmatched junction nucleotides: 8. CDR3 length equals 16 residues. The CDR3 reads CASSQGLAGEVDTQYF. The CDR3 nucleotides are TGTGCCAGCAGCCAAGGATTAGCGGGAGAGGTTGATACGCAGTATTTT.

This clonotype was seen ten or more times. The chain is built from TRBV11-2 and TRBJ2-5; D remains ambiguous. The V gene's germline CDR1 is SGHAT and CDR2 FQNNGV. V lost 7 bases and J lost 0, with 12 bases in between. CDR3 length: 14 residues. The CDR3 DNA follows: TGTGCCAGCATTCTTGCCCCGGACCAAGAGACCCAGTACTTC. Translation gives CASILAPDQETQYF.

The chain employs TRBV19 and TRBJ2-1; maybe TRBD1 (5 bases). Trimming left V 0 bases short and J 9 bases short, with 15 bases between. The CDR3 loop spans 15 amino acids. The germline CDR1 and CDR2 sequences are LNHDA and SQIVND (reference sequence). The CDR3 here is CASSIDLGVESEQFF. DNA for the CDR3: TGTGCCAGTAGTATAGATCTAGGGGTTGAAAGTGAGCAGTTCTTC.

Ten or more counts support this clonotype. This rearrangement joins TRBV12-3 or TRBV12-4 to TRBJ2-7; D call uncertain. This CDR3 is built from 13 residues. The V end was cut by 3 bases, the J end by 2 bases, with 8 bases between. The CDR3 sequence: CASSFGLAYEQYF. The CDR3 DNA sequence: TGTGCCAGCAGTTTTGGTCTAGCCTACGAGCAGTACTTC.

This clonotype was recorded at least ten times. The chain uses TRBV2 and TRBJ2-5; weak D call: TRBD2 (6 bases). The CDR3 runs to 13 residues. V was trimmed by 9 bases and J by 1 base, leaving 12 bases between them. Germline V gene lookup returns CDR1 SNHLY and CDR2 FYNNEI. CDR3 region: CARTGTLQETQYF. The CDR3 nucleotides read TGTGCCAGGACTGGGACTCTCCAAGAGACCCAGTACTTC.

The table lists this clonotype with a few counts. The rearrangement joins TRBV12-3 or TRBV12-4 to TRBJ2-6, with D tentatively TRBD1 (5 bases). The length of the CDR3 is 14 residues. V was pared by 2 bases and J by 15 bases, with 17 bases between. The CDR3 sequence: CASSLTTNVGDLTF. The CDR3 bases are TGTGCCAGCAGTTTAACAACAAATGTAGGGGACCTGACTTTC.

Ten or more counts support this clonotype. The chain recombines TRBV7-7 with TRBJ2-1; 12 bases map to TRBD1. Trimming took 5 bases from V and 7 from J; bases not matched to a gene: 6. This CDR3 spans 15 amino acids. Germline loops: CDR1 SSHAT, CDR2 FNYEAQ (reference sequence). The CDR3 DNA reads TGTGCCAGCAGCCCAGGGACAGGGGGCCAAAATGAGCAGTTCTTC. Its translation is CASSPGTGGQNEQFF.

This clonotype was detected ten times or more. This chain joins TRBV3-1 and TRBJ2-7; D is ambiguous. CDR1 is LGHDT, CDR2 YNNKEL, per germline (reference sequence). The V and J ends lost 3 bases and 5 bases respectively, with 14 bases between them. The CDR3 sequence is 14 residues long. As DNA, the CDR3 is TGTGCCAGCAGCCACGATGAGAGGCCCCACGAGCAGTACTTC. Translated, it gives CASSHDERPHEQYF.

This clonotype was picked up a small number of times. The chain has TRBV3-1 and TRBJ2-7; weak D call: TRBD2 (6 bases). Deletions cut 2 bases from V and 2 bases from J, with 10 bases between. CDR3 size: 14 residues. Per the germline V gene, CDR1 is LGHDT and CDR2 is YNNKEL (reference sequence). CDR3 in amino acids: CASSQRGGTYEQYF. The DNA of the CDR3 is TGTGCCAGCAGCCAACGCGGCGGGACCTACGAGCAGTACTTC.